One sample yielded the 17 T cell receptor beta chains listed below, sequenced in a study of T cells after posttransplantation cyclophosphamide. The protocol was immunoSEQ multiplex PCR, while the TCRdb copy is restricted to in-frame clones and leaves out a portion. The sample carries 66,000 or so clones, roughly 95% recorded once. Sequences were obtained from PBMCs. These receptors were collected from a woman in her twenties or thirties in good health and a related stem cell transplant donor.

The V gene is TRBV4-2, the J gene TRBJ1-2, with D perhaps matching TRBD1 (5 bases). The CDR3 has 15 residues. V was pared by 0 bases and J by 6 bases, with 14 bases between. Germline V gene sequence: CDR1 LGHNA, CDR2 YNFKEQ. The CDR3 DNA reads TGTGCCAGCAGCCAAGATGACGGACAAGGGGATGGCTACACCTTC. Its translation: CASSQDDGQGDGYTF.

The CDR3 nucleotides are TGTGCCAGCAGTTTATGGCTACAGGGTCAGTTGGGAGGCTACACCTTC. The encoded protein is CASSLWLQGQLGGYTF. This chain uses TRBV28 with TRBJ1-2, with a tentative D call TRBD1 (6 bases). Germline loops: CDR1 MDHEN, CDR2 SYDVKM. The CDR3 spans 16 residues. V gave up 0 bases and J gave up 8 bases, with 19 bases separating them.

The J gene is TRBJ1-2, the V gene TRBV7-2; TRBD1 matches 10 bases. The CDR3 spans 15 residues. Germline V gene sequence: CDR1 SGHTA, CDR2 FQGNSA. The J segment lost 3 bases and the V segment lost 3 bases, leaving 4 bases of the junction unmatched. The CDR3 DNA is TGTGCCAGCAGCTTGACCGGGACAGGGGACTATGGCTACACCTTC. This encodes CASSLTGTGDYGYTF.

This rearrangement joins TRBV12-5 to TRBJ1-2, with TRBD1 as a possible D gene (5 bases). The CDR3 totals 11 residues. Per the germline V gene, CDR1 is LGHNT and CDR2 is FRNRAP. V lost 3 bases, J lost 8 bases, and 7 bases lay in between. The CDR3 sequence: CASGFGGGYTF. In nucleotides, the CDR3 is TGTGCTAGTGGTTTTGGGGGGGGCTACACCTTC.

This rearrangement joins TRBV18 to TRBJ1-1; D is possibly TRBD1 (6 bases). The V gene's germline CDR1 is KGHSH and CDR2 LQKENI. The CDR3 covers 13 residues. V was shortened by 6 bases and J by 3 bases, with 11 bases between the two germline ends. CDR3 coding DNA: TGTGCCAGCTCCTCAAACAGGGACACTGAAGCTTTCTTT. Protein sequence: CASSSNRDTEAFF.

The chain uses TRBV7-7 and TRBJ2-3, with TRBD2 as a possible D gene (6 bases). There are 15 residues in the CDR3. Germline CDR1 and CDR2: SSHAT and FNYEAQ (reference sequence). Trimming shortened V by 4 bases and J by 6 bases, and 17 bases separated the two germline ends. The CDR3, as DNA: TGTGCCAGCAGCTCCTCTAGCGCTCCTGCCGATACGCAGTATTTT. Protein product: CASSSSSAPADTQYF.

The chain uses TRBV9 and TRBJ2-2; weak D call: TRBD1 (6 bases). The CDR3 contains 16 residues. Looked up from germline, CDR1 is SGDLS and CDR2 is YYNGEE. The V gene lost 3 bases and the J gene lost 3 bases, with 15 bases spanning the gap. The CDR3 spells CASSAPMGADTGELFF. CDR3 bases: TGTGCCAGCAGCGCCCCCATGGGGGCTGACACCGGGGAGCTGTTTTTT. Combining the CDR3 with reference TRBV9 and TRBJ2-2 gives the whole variable domain DSGVTQTPKHLITATGQRVTLRCSPRSGDLSVYWYQQSLDQGLQFLIQYYNGEERAKGNILERFSAQQFPDLHSELNLSSLELGDSALYFCASSAPMGADTGELFFGEGSRLTVL.

This chain uses TRBV20-1 with TRBJ2-7, with D perhaps matching TRBD1 (6 bases). With 6 bases removed from V and 5 bases from J, the gap between germline ends came to 11 bases. Per the germline V gene, CDR1 is DFQATT and CDR2 is SNEGSKA (reference sequence). This CDR3 spans 11 amino acids. CDR3 DNA sequence: TGCAGTGCGGAAAGACAGGACGAGCAGTACTTC. It is translated as CSAERQDEQYF.

This chain links TRBV27 with TRBJ2-1; possible D gene TRBD1, 6 bases. Germline lookup yields CDR1 MNHEY and CDR2 SMNVEV (reference sequence). This CDR3 has 14 amino acids. V was cut by 1 base and J by 6 bases, with 10 bases left in between. CDR3 DNA sequence: TGTGCCAGCAGTTTATATTCAGGGGCCAATGAGCAGTTCTTC. This encodes CASSLYSGANEQFF.

This chain links TRBV30 with TRBJ2-3; D gene unclear. The CDR3 sequence is 12 residues long. The germline gives CDR1 GTSNPN, CDR2 SVGIG (reference sequence). The germline V and J ends were trimmed by 4 bases and 5 bases, with 10 bases remaining between them. CDR3 sequence (DNA): TGTGCCTGGATTACCTTCGGAGATACGCAGTATTTT. Translation gives CAWITFGDTQYF.

The chain carries TRBV9 and TRBJ1-5; D is unresolved. The germline V gene encodes CDR1 SGDLS and CDR2 YYNGEE. V was pared by 0 bases and J by 4 bases, with 8 bases between. The CDR3 covers 14 residues. The CDR3 nucleotides read TGTGCCAGCAGCGTAGTTGGGAAAAATCAGCCCCAGCATTTT. Translating it yields CASSVVGKNQPQHF. Drawing the rest from reference TRBV9 and TRBJ1-5, the complete variable domain is DSGVTQTPKHLITATGQRVTLRCSPRSGDLSVYWYQQSLDQGLQFLIQYYNGEERAKGNILERFSAQQFPDLHSELNLSSLELGDSALYFCASSVVGKNQPQHFGDGTRLSIL.

The gene calls are TRBV18 and TRBJ1-1; D not resolved. Trimming took off 5 bases at V and 0 bases at J, with 4 bases between the two ends. Germline loops: CDR1 KGHSH, CDR2 LQKENI. The CDR3 runs to 12 residues. The CDR3 protein is CASSILNTEAFF. Written as DNA, the CDR3 is TGTGCCAGCTCAATCCTGAACACTGAAGCTTTCTTT.

V and J are TRBV15 and TRBJ2-3, with D maybe TRBD1 (6 bases). The CDR3 extends over 14 amino acids. The germline gives CDR1 LNHNV, CDR2 YYDKDF (reference sequence). V dropped 1 base and J dropped 6 bases, with 11 bases sitting between them. The CDR3 region has the DNA TGTGCCACCAGCAGAGTAGGGACACTGGATACGCAGTATTTT. This sequence encodes CATSRVGTLDTQYF.

The J gene is TRBJ1-1, the V gene TRBV18; D uncertain. This CDR3 spans 13 amino acids. CDR1 is KGHSH, CDR2 LQKENI, per germline. Deletions cut 7 bases from V and 4 bases from J, with 13 bases between. Here the CDR3 DNA reads TGTGCCAGCTGGGCGGCAACGGGCACTGAAGCTTTCTTT. Amino acids: CASWAATGTEAFF.

The chain is built from TRBV19 and TRBJ1-4, with 12 bases matching TRBD1. The germline CDR1 and CDR2 sequences are LNHDA and SQIVND (reference sequence). CDR3 length: 16 residues. Unmatched junction bases numbered 7, after V lost 4 bases and J lost 7 bases. The CDR3, as DNA: TGTGCCAGTAGTACCACAGGGACAGGGGGCTCTGAAAAACTGTTTTTT. Protein sequence: CASSTTGTGGSEKLFF. The full variable domain, its missing parts supplied by reference TRBV19 and TRBJ1-4, is DGGITQSPKYLFRKEGQNVTLSCEQNLNHDAMYWYRQDPGQGLRLIYYSQIVNDFQKGDIAEGYSVSREKKESFPLTVTSAQKNPTAFYLCASSTTGTGGSEKLFFGSGTQLSVL.

This chain links TRBV30 with TRBJ1-2; 9 bases agree with TRBD1. The germline V gene has CDR1 GTSNPN and CDR2 SVGIG (reference sequence). The CDR3 totals 12 residues. V was clipped by 2 bases and J by 8 bases; unmatched bases: 3. CDR3 loop: CAWSRDRAGYTF. CDR3 nucleotide sequence: TGTGCCTGGAGTAGGGACAGGGCAGGCTACACCTTC.

This chain uses TRBV6-1 with TRBJ2-7; TRBD1 matches 12 bases. The junction had 6 bases not matched to a gene; V was cut back by 4 bases and J by 5 bases. The CDR3 covers 15 residues. Germline CDR1 reads MNHNS; CDR2 reads SASEGT. This CDR3 is CASSATGTGGDEQYF. CDR3 in DNA: TGTGCCAGCAGTGCCACCGGGACAGGGGGCGACGAGCAGTACTTC.